The 25 T cell receptor beta chains reported below all come from one sample, sequenced in a study of identical twins. Using its own MiXCR run on the 5' RACE reads, TCRdb lists one record per CDR3 protein. The repertoire holds a few hundred thousand distinct CDR3 sequences, with just under 10% as singletons. These records were also assigned to another study, of yellow fever vaccine responses in identical twins.

Sequencing was performed on PBMCs. These receptors were obtained from a woman aged 18-35 years in good health.

This clonotype was seen only a few times. The chain links TRBV5-6 to TRBJ2-5; 12 bases align to TRBD2. Per germline, CDR1 SGHDT and CDR2 YYEEEE. This CDR3 has 20 amino acids. Germline trimming cut 0 bases from V and 0 bases from J; bases unmatched to any gene: 12. The CDR3 bases are TGTGCCAGCAGCTTGGACCTTTTGTCTAGCGGGGGGGTGTACCAAGAGACCCAGTACTTC. Translation gives CASSLDLLSSGGVYQETQYF.

This clonotype was counted a few times. The chain carries TRBV4-3 and TRBJ2-7; 7 bases align to TRBD2. CDR1 and CDR2 (germline): LGHNA, YSLEER. J lost 3 bases, V lost 3 bases, and 8 bases had no gene match. The CDR3 has 15 amino acids. The CDR3 is CASSHSVPGGYEQYF. DNA of the CDR3: TGCGCCAGCAGCCATTCTGTCCCGGGAGGCTACGAGCAGTACTTC.

The chain is built from TRBV3-1 and TRBJ1-1, with 8 bases matching TRBD1. The CDR3 contains 15 residues. V dropped 5 bases and J dropped 10; count of bases not matched to a gene: 15. Germline CDR1 is LGHDT and CDR2 is YNNKEL (reference sequence). CDR3 amino acids: CASSGTGGNFFRAFF. CDR3 nucleotides: TGTGCCAGCAGCGGAACAGGGGGTAACTTTTTCCGAGCTTTCTTT.

In DNA, the CDR3 is TGCAGCGTGGGTCGCCGGGGGGATGCTTACAATGAGCAGTTCTTC. As protein: CSVGRRGDAYNEQFF. The gene calls are TRBV29-1 and TRBJ2-1, with 7 positions matching TRBD2. Trimming at V came to 6 bases and at J to 4 bases, leaving 12 bases not matched to a gene. There are 15 residues in the CDR3. Germline values: CDR1 SQVTM, CDR2 ANQGSEA.

Ten or more counts support this clonotype. V is TRBV25-1 and J is TRBJ2-2, with 11 bases matching TRBD2. V shed 3 bases, J shed 7 bases, and the junction held 4 bases outside the gene matches. The CDR3 is 15 amino acids. Germline V gene sequence: CDR1 MGHDK, CDR2 SYGVNS. CDR3 DNA sequence: TGTGCCAGCAGTGATAGCGGGAGGGCCCACGGGGAGCTGTTTTTT. As protein: CASSDSGRAHGELFF.

This clonotype was picked up a small number of times. The DNA for the CDR3 is TGTGCCAGCAGCTGGGGTCGGATTGGAGGAGAGACCCAGTACTTC. It specifies CASSWGRIGGETQYF. This rearrangement joins TRBV5-5 to TRBJ2-5; D may be TRBD2 (5 bases). V lost 3 bases to trimming and J lost 4 bases, with 16 bases between them. Germline-derived CDR1 and CDR2 are SGHKS and YYEKEE (reference sequence). This CDR3 contains 15 residues.

DNA of the CDR3: TGTGCCAGCGGCCCCGGGCTCAGAACCCAGTACTTC. Its protein is CASGPGLRTQYF. The chain carries TRBV28 and TRBJ2-5; D is ambiguous. There are 12 residues in the CDR3. Germline CDR1 MDHEN, CDR2 SYDVKM. Trimming stripped 8 bases from V and 8 bases from J, with 15 bases between.

This clonotype was observed at least ten times. The CDR3 here is CASSPDGRSGNTIYF. CDR3 bases: TGTGCCAGCAGCCCTGACGGCCGCTCTGGAAACACCATATATTTT. The chain couples TRBV12-3 or TRBV12-4 to TRBJ1-3; the D is unclear. The CDR3 consists of 15 residues. Deletions cut 6 bases from V and 0 bases from J, with 12 bases between.

This clonotype was recorded at least ten times. The V call is TRBV12-5, the J call TRBJ2-2; no clear D. V lost 1 base, J lost 5 bases, and 14 bases lay in between. This CDR3 has 16 residues. Germline V gene sequence: CDR1 LGHNT, CDR2 FRNRAP. The CDR3 region has the DNA TGTGCTAGTGGTTTGGATGGGTTTGCGTTGACCGGGGAGCTGTTTTTT. This codes for CASGLDGFALTGELFF. Looking up the rest from reference TRBV12-5 and TRBJ2-2 gives the full variable domain: DARVTQTPRHKVTEMGQEVTMRCQPILGHNTVFWYRQTMMQGLELLAYFRNRAPLDDSGMPKDRFSAEMPDATLATLKIQPSEPRDSAVYFCASGLDGFALTGELFFGEGSRLTVL.

This clonotype showed up just a few times. The gene calls are TRBV30 and TRBJ2-1; no definite D call. The V end lost 0 bases, the J end lost 15 bases, and 18 bases lay between the germline ends. The germline V gene has CDR1 GTSNPN and CDR2 SVGIG (reference sequence). This CDR3 has 13 residues. The CDR3 coding sequence is TGTGCCTGGAGTGTGGATAGCAACCGGGTGGGGTTCTTC. Its translation is CAWSVDSNRVGFF.

CDR3 DNA sequence: TGTGCCAGCAGAGAAAGGGGACAGATCCAAGAGACCCAGTACTTC. Protein product: CASRERGQIQETQYF. V usage is TRBV28 and J usage is TRBJ2-5; 7 bases fit TRBD1. The CDR3 loop spans 15 amino acids. J gave up 1 base and V 6 bases, and 8 bases lay outside the gene matches. CDR1 is MDHEN and CDR2 is SYDVKM in the germline V gene. Together with reference TRBV28 and TRBJ2-5, the CDR3 gives the full variable domain: DVKVTQSSRYLVKRTGEKVFLECVQDMDHENMFWYRQDPGLGLRLIYFSYDVKMKEKGDIPEGYSVSREKKERFSLILESASTNQTSMYLCASRERGQIQETQYFGPGTRLLVL.

In its sample, this clonotype was seen many times. V is TRBV7-9 and J is TRBJ2-7; weak D call: TRBD1 (5 bases). Germline V gene lookup returns CDR1 SEHNR and CDR2 FQNEAQ (reference sequence). The CDR3 covers 13 residues. V lost 5 bases to trimming and J lost 2 bases, with 10 bases between them. The CDR3 DNA sequence: TGTGCCAGCAGCCGGACATCAGCCTACGAGCAGTACTTC. Amino acids: CASSRTSAYEQYF.

This clonotype was counted a few times. This chain links TRBV28 with TRBJ2-3; 12 positions agree with TRBD2. Losses at the gene ends were 5 bases for V and 5 bases for J; bases not matched to a gene: 11. CDR3 size: 17 residues. CDR1 is MDHEN, CDR2 SYDVKM, per germline. The CDR3 loop reads CASSLAGGPGILDTQYF. Written as DNA, the CDR3 is TGTGCCAGCAGTCTAGCGGGAGGGCCCGGGATTCTAGATACGCAGTATTTT.

CDR3 bases: TGTGCCAGCAGCGAACGACTAGCGGGGGGGTCCACAGATACGCAGTATTTT. Its translation is CASSERLAGGSTDTQYF. This chain uses TRBV9 with TRBJ2-3, with TRBD2 identical over 14 bases. The CDR3 contains 17 residues. Germline V CDR1 and CDR2: SGDLS, YYNGEE. Trimming at V came to 3 bases and at J to 2 bases, leaving 5 bases not matched to a gene.

Points on this clonotype: At one end, the junction sequence differs from germline, possibly due to a read error. The rearrangement uses TRBV20-1 and TRBJ2-7, with 12 bases fitting TRBD2. CDR1 and CDR2 from the germline V gene are DFQATT and SNEGSKA (reference sequence). This CDR3 is built from 12 residues. The CDR3 reads CSLAGGTYDQYF. The DNA for the CDR3 is TGCAGTCTAGCGGGGGGGACCTACGATCAGTACTTC.

The table lists this clonotype with a few counts. The chain uses TRBV20-1 and TRBJ2-1; TRBD2 aligns across 14 bases. With V trimmed by 5 bases and J by 5 bases, 5 bases remained unmatched. CDR1 and CDR2 from the germline V gene are DFQATT and SNEGSKA (reference sequence). The CDR3 sequence is 15 residues long. The CDR3 DNA is TGCAGTGCTCACACGGGACTAGCGGGGGACAATGAGCAGTTCTTC. As protein: CSAHTGLAGDNEQFF.

This clonotype was detected a few times. The J gene is TRBJ2-5, the V gene TRBV5-1, with a tentative D call TRBD1 (5 bases). This CDR3 spans 14 amino acids. The ends were cut back, 0 bases at V and 3 bases at J, with 9 bases in the middle. Germline V gene lookup returns CDR1 SGHRS and CDR2 YFSETQ. The CDR3 spells CASSLGNRKETQYF. For the CDR3, the DNA is TGCGCCAGCAGCTTGGGAAACAGGAAAGAGACCCAGTACTTC.

The table lists this clonotype with a few counts. The gene calls are TRBV4-3 and TRBJ1-2; tentative D call: TRBD1 (5 bases). Per germline, CDR1 LGHNA and CDR2 YSLEER. The V and J ends lost 0 bases and 5 bases respectively, with 10 bases between them. The CDR3 has 14 residues. In DNA, the CDR3 is TGCGCCAGCAGCCAAGAAACAGGCCCTTATGGCTACACCTTC. Its protein product is CASSQETGPYGYTF.

V and J are TRBV6-1 and TRBJ2-1, with TRBD2 matching 8 bases. The length of the CDR3 is 15 residues. CDR1 is MNHNS and CDR2 is SASEGT in the germline V gene. V gave up 6 bases and J gave up 3 bases; unmatched junction bases: 7. This chain's CDR3 is CASRSAGGHYNEQFF. In nucleotides, the CDR3 is TGTGCCAGCAGGAGCGCGGGGGGACACTACAATGAGCAGTTCTTC.

The chain carries TRBV6-1 and TRBJ2-5; 11 positions match TRBD2. Looked up from germline, CDR1 is MNHNS and CDR2 is SASEGT. This CDR3 spans 14 amino acids. V shed 7 bases, J shed 4 bases, and the junction held 5 bases outside the gene matches. The CDR3 region is CASIAGGLGETQYF. CDR3 DNA sequence: TGTGCCAGCATAGCGGGGGGGCTTGGAGAGACCCAGTACTTC.

This clonotype was seen many times. V usage is TRBV20-1 and J usage is TRBJ2-1; D possibly uses TRBD1 or TRBD2 (5 bases each). The ends were cut back, 0 bases at V and 0 bases at J, with 9 bases in the middle. This CDR3 is 15 amino acids long. Looked up from germline, CDR1 is DFQATT and CDR2 is SNEGSKA (reference sequence). CDR3 DNA sequence: TGCAGTGCTAGAGAGGGGACCGCCTCCTACAATGAGCAGTTCTTC. Its translation: CSAREGTASYNEQFF.

In its sample, this clonotype was seen a few times. This sequence joins TRBV7-9 and TRBJ1-4, with 7 positions matching TRBD1. The CDR3 is 14 residues long. Germline V gene sequence: CDR1 SEHNR, CDR2 FQNEAQ (reference sequence). Trimming cost V 4 bases and J 6 bases; bases outside gene matches: 5. The DNA of the CDR3 is TGTGCCAGCAGCTCCTCTGACAGGGATGAAAAACTGTTTTTT. Protein sequence: CASSSSDRDEKLFF.

The CDR3 sequence: CASTRQGRYEQYF. The CDR3 DNA reads as TGTGCCAGCACCCGACAGGGCCGTTACGAGCAGTACTTC. V is TRBV27 and J is TRBJ2-7; TRBD1 matches at 7 bases. The CDR3 length is 13 residues. V gave up 7 bases and J gave up 4 bases; unmatched junction bases: 7. CDR1 is MNHEY and CDR2 is SMNVEV in the germline V gene (reference sequence).

A few counts support this clonotype. The chain joins TRBV12-3 or TRBV12-4 to TRBJ1-5, with TRBD1 matching 7 bases. Losses at the gene ends were 7 bases for V and 3 bases for J; bases not matched to a gene: 6. The CDR3 is 14 amino acids. The CDR3 DNA follows: TGTGCCAGCACTTCAACAGGGGTCAATCAGCCCCAGCATTTT. As protein: CASTSTGVNQPQHF.

This rearrangement joins TRBV12-3 or TRBV12-4 to TRBJ1-4; 7 bases align to TRBD1. This CDR3 is 16 amino acids long. V gave up 0 bases and J gave up 7 bases; unmatched junction bases: 8. In DNA, the CDR3 is TGTGCCAGCAGTTTAGCGGAGGGGGCCGCGGGTGAAAAACTGTTTTTT. Amino acids: CASSLAEGAAGEKLFF.